The sequence of this T cell receptor (beta chain) was determined in a study of blood T cell repertoires in COVID-19. Original data processing: Amplification from reference gene primers served as the basis for estimated nucleated cell counts. Only in-frame clones appear in the TCRdb table, and some are missing; sequencing was by immunoSEQ multiplex PCR. For V, J and clone size, that table is used; D and trimming come from the DNA. This sample carries 300,000 to 400,000 clones, roughly 88% of them seen once, and the ten largest clones take under 5%. Per the germline V gene, CDR1 is SGHRS and CDR2 is YFSETQ. With 1 base clipped from V and 0 bases from J, the junction kept 6 bases outside the gene matches. CDR3 length: 17 residues.

This clonotype was sampled from a woman aged 45-60 years with active or convalescent COVID-19. The material sequenced was peripheral blood. The J gene is TRBJ2-3, the V gene TRBV5-1, with 9 bases identical to TRBD2. CDR3 loop: CASSLTPSGISTDTQYF. Written as DNA, the CDR3 is TGCGCCAGCAGCTTGACGCCTAGCGGGATTAGCACAGATACGCAGTATTTT.